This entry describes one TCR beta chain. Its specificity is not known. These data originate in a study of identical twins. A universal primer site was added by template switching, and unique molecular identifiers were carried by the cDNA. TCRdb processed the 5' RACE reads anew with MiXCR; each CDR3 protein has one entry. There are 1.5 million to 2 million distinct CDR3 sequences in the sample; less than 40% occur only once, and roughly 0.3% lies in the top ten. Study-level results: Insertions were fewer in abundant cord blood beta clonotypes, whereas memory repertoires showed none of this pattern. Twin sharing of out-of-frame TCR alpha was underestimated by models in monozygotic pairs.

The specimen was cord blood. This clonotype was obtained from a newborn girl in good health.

The CDR3 bases are TGTGCCAGCAGTTTAGGGACAGAAGCCTACAATGAGCAGTTCTTC. Translation: CASSLGTEAYNEQFF. The chain uses TRBV12-3 or TRBV12-4 and TRBJ2-1, with D tentatively TRBD1 (6 bases). The length of the CDR3 is 15 residues. Trimming removed 1 base at V and 2 bases at J, with 9 bases between.